Each of the 4 T cell receptor beta chains below was sequenced from the same sample in a study of cytotoxic CD8 clonotypes in ibrutinib-treated CLL. Generated by immunoSEQ multiplex PCR, the TCRdb table keeps only in-frame clones and is missing some. The sample contains about 140,000 clones, around 93% of which appear only once. Material: PBMCs, obtained after 12 months of ibrutinib treatment. These receptors originate from a human donor with chronic lymphocytic leukemia.

V and J are TRBV27 and TRBJ1-1; D is perhaps TRBD1 (6 bases). This CDR3 is built from 14 residues. V was trimmed by 4 bases and J by 4 bases, leaving 13 bases between them. From germline, CDR1 is MNHEY and CDR2 SMNVEV (reference sequence). CDR3 DNA sequence: TGTGCCAGCAGTTCGACAGGTTTGAGCACTGAAGCTTTCTTT. Translating gives CASSSTGLSTEAFF.

This clone was detected only once. The gene calls are TRBV27 and TRBJ2-1; D perhaps matches TRBD2 (5 bases). V dropped 3 bases and J dropped 5 bases, with 14 bases sitting between them. The CDR3 length is 15 residues. CDR1 and CDR2 (germline): MNHEY, SMNVEV (reference sequence). The CDR3 is CASSFERELNNEQFF. CDR3 nucleotide sequence: TGTGCCAGCAGTTTTGAGAGGGAACTCAACAATGAGCAGTTCTTC.

The chain links TRBV6-5 to TRBJ2-5, with TRBD2 identical over 7 bases. With V trimmed by 5 bases and J by 5 bases, 11 bases remained unmatched. The CDR3 totals 15 residues. From germline, CDR1 is MNHEY and CDR2 SVGAGI. CDR3 in amino acids: CASSPRGRAWETQYF. The CDR3 coding sequence is TGTGCCAGCAGTCCCCGGGGGAGGGCCTGGGAGACCCAGTACTTC.

The chain joins TRBV6-5 to TRBJ2-7, with D unclear. Germline V gives CDR1 MNHEY, CDR2 SVGAGI. V was cut by 7 bases and J by 6 bases, with 13 bases left in between. This CDR3 comprises 12 residues. CDR3 protein: CASKPRLGEQYF. The CDR3, as DNA: TGTGCCAGCAAACCTCGACTGGGCGAGCAGTACTTC.